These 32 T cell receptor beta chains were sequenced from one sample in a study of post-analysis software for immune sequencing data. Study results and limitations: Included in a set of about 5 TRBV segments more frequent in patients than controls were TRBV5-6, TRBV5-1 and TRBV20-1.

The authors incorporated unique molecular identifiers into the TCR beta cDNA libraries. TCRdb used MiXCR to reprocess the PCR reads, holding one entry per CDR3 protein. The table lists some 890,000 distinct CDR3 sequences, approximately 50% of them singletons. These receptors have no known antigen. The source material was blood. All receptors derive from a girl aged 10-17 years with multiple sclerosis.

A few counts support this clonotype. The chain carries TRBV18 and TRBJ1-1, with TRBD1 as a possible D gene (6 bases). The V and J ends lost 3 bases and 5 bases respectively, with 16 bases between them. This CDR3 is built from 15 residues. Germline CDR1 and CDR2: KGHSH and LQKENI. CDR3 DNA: TGTGCCAGCTCACCGAAGTCTGGGGGCCAGACTGAAGCTTTCTTT. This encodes CASSPKSGGQTEAFF.

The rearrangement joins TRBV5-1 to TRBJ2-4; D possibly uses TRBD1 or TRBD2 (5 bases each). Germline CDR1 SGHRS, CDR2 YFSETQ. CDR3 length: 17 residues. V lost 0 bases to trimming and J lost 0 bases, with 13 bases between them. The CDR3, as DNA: TGCGCCAGCAGCTTGGTCGCGACCGGGACAGCCAAAAACATTCAGTACTTC. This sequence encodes CASSLVATGTAKNIQYF.

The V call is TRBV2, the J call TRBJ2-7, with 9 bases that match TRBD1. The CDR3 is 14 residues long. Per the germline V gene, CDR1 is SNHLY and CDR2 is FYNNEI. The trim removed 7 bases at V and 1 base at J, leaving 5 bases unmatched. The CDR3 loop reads CASTGQGKSYEQYF. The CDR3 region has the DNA TGTGCCAGCACCGGACAGGGGAAGTCCTACGAGCAGTACTTC. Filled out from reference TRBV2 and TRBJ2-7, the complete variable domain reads EPEVTQTPSHQVTQMGQEVILRCVPISNHLYFYWYRQILGQKVEFLVSFYNNEISEKSEIFDDQFSVERPDGSNFTLKIRSTKLEDSAMYFCASTGQGKSYEQYFGPGTRLTVT.

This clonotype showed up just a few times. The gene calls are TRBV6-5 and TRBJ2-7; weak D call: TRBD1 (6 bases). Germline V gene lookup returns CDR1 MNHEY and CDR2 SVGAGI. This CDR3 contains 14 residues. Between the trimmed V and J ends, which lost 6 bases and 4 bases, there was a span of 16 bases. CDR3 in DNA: TGTGCCAGCAGACCACAGGGTTTTGGTTACGAGCAGTACTTC. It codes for CASRPQGFGYEQYF.

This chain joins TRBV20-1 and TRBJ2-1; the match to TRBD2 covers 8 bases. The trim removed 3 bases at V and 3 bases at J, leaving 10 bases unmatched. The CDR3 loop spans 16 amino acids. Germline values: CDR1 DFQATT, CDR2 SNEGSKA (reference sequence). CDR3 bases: TGCAGTGCTAGTTATTCAGCGGGAGCGCTCTACAATGAGCAGTTCTTC. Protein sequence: CSASYSAGALYNEQFF.

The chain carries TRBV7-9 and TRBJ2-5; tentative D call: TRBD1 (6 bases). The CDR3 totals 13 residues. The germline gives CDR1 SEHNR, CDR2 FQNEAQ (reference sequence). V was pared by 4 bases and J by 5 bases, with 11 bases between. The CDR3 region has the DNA TGTGCCAGCAGCTGGGCAGGGGACGAGACCCAGTACTTC. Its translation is CASSWAGDETQYF. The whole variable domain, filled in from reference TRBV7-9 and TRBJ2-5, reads DTGVSQNPRHKITKRGQNVTFRCDPISEHNRLYWYRQTLGQGPEFLTYFQNEAQLEKSRLLSDRFSAERPKGSFSTLEIQRTEQGDSAMYLCASSWAGDETQYFGPGTRLLVL.

CDR3 in DNA: TGTGCCAGCAGTTTAGAGAGCGGGGGGGCCGAAATGCAGTTCTTC. It translates to CASSLESGGAEMQFF. This chain joins TRBV12-3 or TRBV12-4 and TRBJ2-1; 10 nucleotides align to TRBD2. Trimming at V came to 1 base and at J to 12 bases, leaving 9 bases not matched to a gene. The length of the CDR3 is 15 residues.

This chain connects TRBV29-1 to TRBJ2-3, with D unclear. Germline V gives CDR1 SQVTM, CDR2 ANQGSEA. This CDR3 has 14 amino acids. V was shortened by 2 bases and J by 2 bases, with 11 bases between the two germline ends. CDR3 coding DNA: TGCAGCGTTGAATCGCGTGATACCACAGATACGCAGTATTTT. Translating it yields CSVESRDTTDTQYF.

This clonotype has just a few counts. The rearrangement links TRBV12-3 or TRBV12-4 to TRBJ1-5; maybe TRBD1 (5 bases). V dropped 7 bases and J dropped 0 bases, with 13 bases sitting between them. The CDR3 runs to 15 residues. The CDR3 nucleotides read TGTGCCAGCACTTCGGGACGGTATAGCAATCAGCCCCAGCATTTT. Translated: CASTSGRYSNQPQHF.

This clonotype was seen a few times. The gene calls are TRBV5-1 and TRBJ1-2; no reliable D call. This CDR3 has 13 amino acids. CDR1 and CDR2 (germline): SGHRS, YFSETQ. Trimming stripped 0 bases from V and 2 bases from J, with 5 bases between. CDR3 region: CASSLESNYGYTF. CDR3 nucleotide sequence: TGCGCCAGCAGCTTGGAATCGAACTATGGCTACACCTTC. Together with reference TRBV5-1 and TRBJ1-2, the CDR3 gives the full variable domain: KAGVTQTPRYLIKTRGQQVTLSCSPISGHRSVSWYQQTPGQGLQFLFEYFSETQRNKGNFPGRFSGRQFSNSRSEMNVSTLELGDSALYLCASSLESNYGYTFGSGTRLTVV.

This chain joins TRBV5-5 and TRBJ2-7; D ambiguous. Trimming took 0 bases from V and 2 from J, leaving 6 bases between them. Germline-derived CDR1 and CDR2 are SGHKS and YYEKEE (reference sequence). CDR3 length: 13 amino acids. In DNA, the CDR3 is TGTGCCAGCAGCTTGGAGACCGCCTACGAGCAGTACTTC. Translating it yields CASSLETAYEQYF.

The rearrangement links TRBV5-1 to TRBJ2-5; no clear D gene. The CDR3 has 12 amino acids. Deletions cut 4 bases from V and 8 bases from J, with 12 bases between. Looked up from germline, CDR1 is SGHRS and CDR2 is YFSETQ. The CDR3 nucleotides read TGCGCCAGCAGCCTGGACCGGGTTACCCAGTACTTC. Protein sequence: CASSLDRVTQYF.

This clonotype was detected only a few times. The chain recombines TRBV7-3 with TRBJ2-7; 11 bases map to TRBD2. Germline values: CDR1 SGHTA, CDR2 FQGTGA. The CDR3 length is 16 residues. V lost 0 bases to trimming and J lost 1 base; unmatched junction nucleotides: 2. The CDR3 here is CASSLTGTSGSYEQYF. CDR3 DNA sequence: TGTGCCAGCAGCTTAACCGGGACTAGCGGTTCCTACGAGCAGTACTTC.

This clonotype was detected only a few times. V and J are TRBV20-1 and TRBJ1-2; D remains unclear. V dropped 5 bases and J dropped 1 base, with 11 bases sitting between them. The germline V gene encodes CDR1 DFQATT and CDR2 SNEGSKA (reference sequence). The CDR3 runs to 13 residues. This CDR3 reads CSASQRNNYGYTF. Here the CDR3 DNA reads TGCAGTGCTTCTCAGCGAAATAACTATGGCTACACCTTC.

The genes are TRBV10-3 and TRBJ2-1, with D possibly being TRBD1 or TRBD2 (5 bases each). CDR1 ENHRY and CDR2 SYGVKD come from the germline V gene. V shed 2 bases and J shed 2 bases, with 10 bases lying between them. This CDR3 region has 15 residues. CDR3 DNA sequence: TGTGCCATCAGTGAGGAGGGGTTCCCCTACAATGAGCAGTTCTTC. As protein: CAISEEGFPYNEQFF.

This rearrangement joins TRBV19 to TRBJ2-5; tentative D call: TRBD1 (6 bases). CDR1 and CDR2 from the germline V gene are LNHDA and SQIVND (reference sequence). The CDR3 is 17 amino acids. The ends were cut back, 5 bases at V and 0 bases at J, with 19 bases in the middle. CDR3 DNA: TGTGCCAGTAGTCAGAGGGACATTTCAACTTACCAAGAGACCCAGTACTTC. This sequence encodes CASSQRDISTYQETQYF.

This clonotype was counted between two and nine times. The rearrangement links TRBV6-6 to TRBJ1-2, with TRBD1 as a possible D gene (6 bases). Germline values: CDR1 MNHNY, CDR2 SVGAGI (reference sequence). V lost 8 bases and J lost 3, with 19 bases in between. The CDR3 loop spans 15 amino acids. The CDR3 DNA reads TGTGCCAGCTCTCCTGCGGGGGCGGGAGACTATGGCTACACCTTC. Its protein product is CASSPAGAGDYGYTF.

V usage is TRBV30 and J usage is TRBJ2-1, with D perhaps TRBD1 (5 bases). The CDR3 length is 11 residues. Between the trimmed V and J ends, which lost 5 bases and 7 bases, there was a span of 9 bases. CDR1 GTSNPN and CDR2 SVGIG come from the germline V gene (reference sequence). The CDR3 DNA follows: TGTGCCTGGGCGACAGCGAATGAGCAGTTCTTC. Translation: CAWATANEQFF.

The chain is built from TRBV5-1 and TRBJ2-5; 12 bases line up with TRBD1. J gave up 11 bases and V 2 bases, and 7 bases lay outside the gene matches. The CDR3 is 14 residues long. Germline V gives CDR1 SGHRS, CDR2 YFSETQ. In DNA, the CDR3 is TGCGCCAGCAGCTTCGGGACAGGGGGCAAAGAGCAGTACTTC. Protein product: CASSFGTGGKEQYF.

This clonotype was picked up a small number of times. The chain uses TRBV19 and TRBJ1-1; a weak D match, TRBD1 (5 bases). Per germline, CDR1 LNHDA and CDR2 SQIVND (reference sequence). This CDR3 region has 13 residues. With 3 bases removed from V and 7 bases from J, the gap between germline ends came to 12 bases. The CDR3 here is CASSIYGDGEAFF. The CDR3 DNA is TGTGCCAGTAGTATTTACGGGGACGGTGAAGCTTTCTTT. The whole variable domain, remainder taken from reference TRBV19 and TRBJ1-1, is DGGITQSPKYLFRKEGQNVTLSCEQNLNHDAMYWYRQDPGQGLRLIYYSQIVNDFQKGDIAEGYSVSREKKESFPLTVTSAQKNPTAFYLCASSIYGDGEAFFGQGTRLTVV.

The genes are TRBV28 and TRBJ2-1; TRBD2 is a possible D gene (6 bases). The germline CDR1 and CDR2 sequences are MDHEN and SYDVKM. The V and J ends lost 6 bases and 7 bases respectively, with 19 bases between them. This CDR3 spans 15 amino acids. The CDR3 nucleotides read TGTGCCAGCAGATTGGAAGGGGAGGTGAGGAATGAGCAGTTCTTC. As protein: CASRLEGEVRNEQFF. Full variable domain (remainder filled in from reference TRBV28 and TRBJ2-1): DVKVTQSSRYLVKRTGEKVFLECVQDMDHENMFWYRQDPGLGLRLIYFSYDVKMKEKGDIPEGYSVSREKKERFSLILESASTNQTSMYLCASRLEGEVRNEQFFGPGTRLTVL.

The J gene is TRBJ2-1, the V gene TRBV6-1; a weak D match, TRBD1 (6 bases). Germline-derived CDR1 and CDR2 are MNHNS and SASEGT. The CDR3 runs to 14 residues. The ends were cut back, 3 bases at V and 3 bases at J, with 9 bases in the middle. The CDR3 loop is CASSDGGGYNEQFF. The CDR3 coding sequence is TGTGCCAGCAGTGATGGGGGCGGCTACAATGAGCAGTTCTTC.

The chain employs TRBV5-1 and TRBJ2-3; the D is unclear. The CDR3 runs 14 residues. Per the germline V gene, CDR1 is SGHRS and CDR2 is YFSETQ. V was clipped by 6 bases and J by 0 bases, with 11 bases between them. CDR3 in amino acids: CASTLSPSTDTQYF. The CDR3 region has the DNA TGCGCCAGCACCCTGAGTCCTAGCACAGATACGCAGTATTTT. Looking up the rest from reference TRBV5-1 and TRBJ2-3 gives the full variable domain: KAGVTQTPRYLIKTRGQQVTLSCSPISGHRSVSWYQQTPGQGLQFLFEYFSETQRNKGNFPGRFSGRQFSNSRSEMNVSTLELGDSALYLCASTLSPSTDTQYFGPGTRLTVL.

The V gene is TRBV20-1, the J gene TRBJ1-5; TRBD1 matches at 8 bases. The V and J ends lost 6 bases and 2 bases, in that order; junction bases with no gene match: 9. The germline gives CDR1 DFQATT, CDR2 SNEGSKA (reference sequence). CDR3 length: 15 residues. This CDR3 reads CSAHTGQGGNQPQHF. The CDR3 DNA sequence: TGCAGTGCCCATACTGGACAGGGTGGCAATCAGCCCCAGCATTTT.

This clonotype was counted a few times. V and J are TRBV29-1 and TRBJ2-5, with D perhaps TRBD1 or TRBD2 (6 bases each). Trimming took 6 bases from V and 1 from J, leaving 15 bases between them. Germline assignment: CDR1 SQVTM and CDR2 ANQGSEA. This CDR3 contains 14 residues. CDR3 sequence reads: CSVEGRGPQETQYF. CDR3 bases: TGCAGCGTGGAGGGTCGGGGGCCCCAAGAGACCCAGTACTTC.

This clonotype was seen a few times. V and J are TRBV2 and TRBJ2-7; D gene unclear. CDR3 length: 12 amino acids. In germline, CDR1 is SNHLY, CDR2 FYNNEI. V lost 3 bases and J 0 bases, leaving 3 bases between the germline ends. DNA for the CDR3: TGTGCCAGCAGTGACATCTCCTACGAGCAGTACTTC. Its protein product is CASSDISYEQYF.

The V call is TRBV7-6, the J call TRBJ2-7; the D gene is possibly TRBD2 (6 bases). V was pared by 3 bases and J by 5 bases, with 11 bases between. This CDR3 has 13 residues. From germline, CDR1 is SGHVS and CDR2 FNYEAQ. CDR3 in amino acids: CASSFGRFHEQYF. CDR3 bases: TGTGCCAGCAGCTTTGGGAGGTTCCACGAGCAGTACTTC.

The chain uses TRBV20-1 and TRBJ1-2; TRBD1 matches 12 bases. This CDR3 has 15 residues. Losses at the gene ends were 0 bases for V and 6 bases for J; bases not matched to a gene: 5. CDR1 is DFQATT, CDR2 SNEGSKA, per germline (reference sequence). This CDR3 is CSAREWGQGADGYTF. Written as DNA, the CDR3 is TGCAGTGCTAGAGAGTGGGGACAGGGGGCGGATGGCTACACCTTC.

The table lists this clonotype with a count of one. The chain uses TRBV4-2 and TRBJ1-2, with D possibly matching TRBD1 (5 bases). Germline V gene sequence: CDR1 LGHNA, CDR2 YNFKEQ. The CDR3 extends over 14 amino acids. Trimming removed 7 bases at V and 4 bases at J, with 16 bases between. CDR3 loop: CASTPIGEAYGYTF. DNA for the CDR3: TGTGCCAGCACCCCAATAGGGGAGGCCTATGGCTACACCTTC.

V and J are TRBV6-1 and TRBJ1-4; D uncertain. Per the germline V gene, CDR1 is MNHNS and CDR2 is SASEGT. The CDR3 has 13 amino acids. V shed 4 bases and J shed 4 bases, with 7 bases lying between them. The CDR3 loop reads CASSVSHNEKLFF. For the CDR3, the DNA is TGTGCCAGCAGTGTGTCCCATAATGAAAAACTGTTTTTT.

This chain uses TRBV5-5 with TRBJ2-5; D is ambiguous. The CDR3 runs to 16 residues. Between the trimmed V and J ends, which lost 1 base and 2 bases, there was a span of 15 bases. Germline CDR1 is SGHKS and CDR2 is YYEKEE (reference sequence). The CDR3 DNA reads TGTGCCAGCAGCTTGAGGCCCTTAACTCAGCAAGAGACCCAGTACTTC. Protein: CASSLRPLTQQETQYF.

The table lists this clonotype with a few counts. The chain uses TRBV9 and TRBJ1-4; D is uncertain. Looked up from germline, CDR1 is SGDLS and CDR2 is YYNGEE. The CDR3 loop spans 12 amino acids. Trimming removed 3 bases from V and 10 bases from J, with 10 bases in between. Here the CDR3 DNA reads TGTGCCAGCAGCGCCCGGGGTGCAAAACTGTTTTTT. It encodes CASSARGAKLFF.